This T cell receptor beta chain comes out of a study of blood T cell repertoires in COVID-19. In the study overall: Samples came from the United States, Italy and Spain, spanning acute and convalescent COVID-19.

Followed over time, Seattle patients had been enrolled while infection was active. Sequencing was performed with immunoSEQ multiplex PCR; in TCRdb, only in-frame clones are kept and a portion is missing. The sample includes about 56,000 clones, around 70% of them seen just once. This CDR3 has 13 residues. The V and J ends lost 6 bases and 8 bases, in that order; junction bases with no gene match: 7. Germline CDR1 is SNHLY and CDR2 is FYNNEI. The gene calls are TRBV2 and TRBJ1-2, with 9 bases fitting TRBD1. The receptor's source is a woman in her 70s with COVID-19, enrolled during active disease. Sequencing was performed on peripheral blood. Here the CDR3 DNA reads TGTGCCAGCAGCTTACAGGGGGCGTGGGGCTACACCTTC. Residues: CASSLQGAWGYTF.